Each of the 8 T cell receptor beta chains below was sequenced from the same sample in a study of shared clonotypes between healthy human individuals. Measured with immunoSEQ multiplex PCR; TCRdb has only the in-frame clones, and not every one. The sample lists 1 million to 1.2 million clones, approximately 80% occurring once. Sequencing input: memory CD4+ T cells from PBMCs. Subset given: CD45RA-negative fraction. The receptors were sampled from a man younger than 35 in good health. Some clones in this sample may be carry-over from other donors' samples.

The V call is TRBV25-1, the J call TRBJ2-1; D is possibly TRBD2 (6 bases). Trimming took off 6 bases at V and 7 bases at J, with 13 bases between the two ends. The germline V gene encodes CDR1 MGHDK and CDR2 SYGVNS. The CDR3 totals 13 residues. The CDR3 loop reads CASRRGFGNEQFF. In DNA, the CDR3 is TGTGCCAGCAGACGGGGGTTTGGGAATGAGCAGTTCTTC.

The V gene is TRBV29-1, the J gene TRBJ1-3; TRBD1 is a possible D gene (6 bases). From germline, CDR1 is SQVTM and CDR2 ANQGSEA. The CDR3 is 13 residues long. V was shortened by 7 bases and J by 4 bases, with 14 bases between the two germline ends. The CDR3, as DNA: TGCAGCGCGGCAACAGGGCCCGGAAACACCATATATTTT. Its translation: CSAATGPGNTIYF.

V and J are TRBV5-1 and TRBJ2-2; 9 positions agree with TRBD2. Trimming removed 0 bases from V and 3 bases from J; junction bases left unmatched: 3. This CDR3 contains 16 residues. Germline lookup yields CDR1 SGHRS and CDR2 YFSETQ. CDR3 sequence: CASSLVVAGDTGELFF. CDR3 sequence (DNA): TGCGCCAGCAGCTTGGTGGTAGCGGGAGACACCGGGGAGCTGTTTTTT.

V usage is TRBV4-1 and J usage is TRBJ2-1, with 12 bases matching TRBD2. Looked up from germline, CDR1 is MGHRA and CDR2 is YSYEKL. V shed 4 bases, J shed 7 bases, and the junction held 8 bases outside the gene matches. The CDR3 contains 16 residues. The DNA of the CDR3 is TGCGCCAGCAGCCGAAGCTTACTAGCGGGAGGTAATGAGCAGTTCTTC. Amino acid sequence: CASSRSLLAGGNEQFF.

This clone was recorded many times. The V call is TRBV2, the J call TRBJ2-1; D call uncertain. The germline V gene encodes CDR1 SNHLY and CDR2 FYNNEI. Trimming shortened V by 2 bases and J by 10 bases, and 12 bases separated the two germline ends. The CDR3 is 13 residues long. The CDR3 region has the DNA TGTGCCAGCAGTGAAAATACACAAACCGAGCAGTTCTTC. Translation: CASSENTQTEQFF.

The genes are TRBV4-2 and TRBJ2-6, with D perhaps matching TRBD1 (5 bases). V lost 4 bases and J lost 0, with 13 bases in between. The CDR3 covers 17 residues. Germline V lookup: CDR1 LGHNA, CDR2 YNFKEQ. The CDR3 DNA reads as TGTGCCAGCAGCCCGGACACCTTTGTCTCTGGGGCCAACGTCCTGACTTTC. Amino acid sequence: CASSPDTFVSGANVLTF.

As for this clone: Other nucleotide sequences in the sample specify the same CDR3. This chain joins TRBV18 and TRBJ2-3; D is ambiguous. Germline loops: CDR1 KGHSH, CDR2 LQKENI. This CDR3 has 13 amino acids. Trimming shortened V by 1 base and J by 0 bases, and 2 bases separated the two germline ends. CDR3 loop: CASSPQSTDTQYF. CDR3 bases: TGTGCCAGCTCACCACAAAGCACAGATACGCAGTATTTT.

The chain recombines TRBV5-5 with TRBJ1-2, with 10 bases aligning to TRBD1. V lost 0 bases, J lost 5 bases, and 4 bases stayed unmatched. Germline assignment: CDR1 SGHKS and CDR2 YYEKEE (reference sequence). This CDR3 spans 15 amino acids. CDR3 in amino acids: CASSLAWTGGYGYTF. DNA for the CDR3: TGTGCCAGCAGCTTGGCCTGGACAGGGGGTTATGGCTACACCTTC.